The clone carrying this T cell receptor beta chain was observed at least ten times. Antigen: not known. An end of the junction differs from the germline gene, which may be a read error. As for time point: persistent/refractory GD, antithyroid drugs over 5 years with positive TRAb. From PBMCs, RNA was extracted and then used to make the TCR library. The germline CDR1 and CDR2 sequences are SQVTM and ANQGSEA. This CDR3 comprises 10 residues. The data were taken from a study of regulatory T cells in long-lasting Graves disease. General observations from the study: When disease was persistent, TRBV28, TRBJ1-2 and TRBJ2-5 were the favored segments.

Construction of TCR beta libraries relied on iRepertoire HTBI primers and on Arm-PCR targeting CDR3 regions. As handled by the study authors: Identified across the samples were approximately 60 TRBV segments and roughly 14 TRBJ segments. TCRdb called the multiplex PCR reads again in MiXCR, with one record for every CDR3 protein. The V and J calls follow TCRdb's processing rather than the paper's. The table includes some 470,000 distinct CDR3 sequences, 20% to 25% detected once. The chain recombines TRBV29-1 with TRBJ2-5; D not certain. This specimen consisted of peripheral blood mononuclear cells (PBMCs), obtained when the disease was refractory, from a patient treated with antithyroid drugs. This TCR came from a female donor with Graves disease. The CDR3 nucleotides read TGCAGCGGTGAAGTGGAGACCCAGTACTTC. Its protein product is CSGEVETQYF.